The next 8 T cell receptor beta chains were all read from a single sample in a study of a mutant IDH1 vaccine in newly diagnosed glioma. These receptors' targets are unknown. Specified time point: week 23, last vaccination. All doses held 300 ug of mutant IDH1 20-mer peptide, with topical imiquimod. The method was immunoSEQ multiplex PCR; TCRdb's version includes in-frame clones alone and lacks a portion of them. The sample includes 60,000 to 100,000 clones, approximately 85% of them seen just once. The sample here was PBMCs, taken from a glioma patient whose treatment included an IDH1 peptide vaccine. All receptors come from a woman aged 45-65 years with glioma.

The chain links TRBV30 to TRBJ2-3, with D perhaps matching TRBD1 or TRBD2 (6 bases each). The CDR3 is 16 amino acids. V was trimmed by 3 bases and J by 1 base, leaving 17 bases between them. Germline V CDR1 and CDR2: GTSNPN, SVGIG (reference sequence). The CDR3 DNA sequence: TGTGCCTGGAGGGGGTTGAACAGGGAGGGCACAGATACGCAGTATTTT. It codes for CAWRGLNREGTDTQYF.

The chain has TRBV5-1 and TRBJ2-3, with 10 positions matching TRBD2. The CDR3 length is 14 residues. Germline V CDR1 and CDR2: SGHRS, YFSETQ. The J segment lost 2 bases and the V segment lost 4 bases, leaving 1 base of the junction unmatched. The DNA for the CDR3 is TGCGCCAGCAGCGGGACTAGCGACACAGATACGCAGTATTTT. Translating gives CASSGTSDTDTQYF.

V gene TRBV11-2 combines with J gene TRBJ2-1; D possibly uses TRBD1 or TRBD2 (5 bases each). Deletions cut 4 bases from V and 15 bases from J, with 16 bases between. The CDR3 covers 12 residues. Per germline, CDR1 SGHAT and CDR2 FQNNGV. The DNA for the CDR3 is TGTGCCAGCAGCTCGCACCGGGACGAAGGGTTCTTC. Translating gives CASSSHRDEGFF.

V and J are TRBV30 and TRBJ1-3, with unresolved D. The V end was cut by 2 bases, the J end by 0 bases, with 8 bases between. This CDR3 comprises 14 residues. Germline loops: CDR1 GTSNPN, CDR2 SVGIG (reference sequence). CDR3 in DNA: TGTGCCTGGAGTCAAACTGGCTCTGGAAACACCATATATTTT. Protein product: CAWSQTGSGNTIYF.

V and J are TRBV11-2 and TRBJ2-5; 9 bases line up with TRBD2. Germline CDR1 SGHAT, CDR2 FQNNGV. The CDR3 is 15 residues long. The V segment lost 4 bases and the J segment 4 bases; nucleotides outside the gene matches: 7. CDR3 DNA: TGTGCCAGCAGCTCGGGACTAGCACTGGGAGAGACCCAGTACTTC. Translated, it gives CASSSGLALGETQYF.

The chain has TRBV14 and TRBJ2-1; 8 bases agree with TRBD2. Looked up from germline, CDR1 is SGHDN and CDR2 is FVKESK. The V gene end was trimmed by 3 bases and the J gene end by 4 bases; junction bases not matched to a gene: 5. This CDR3 has 15 residues. The CDR3 bases are TGTGCCAGCAGCCAGGGGCTAGCGGGTTACAATGAGCAGTTCTTC. Translation: CASSQGLAGYNEQFF.

The chain recombines TRBV6-6 with TRBJ2-7, with D perhaps assigned TRBD1 or TRBD2 (6 bases each). This CDR3 has 14 residues. Germline V gene data show CDR1 as MNHNY and CDR2 as SVGAGI (reference sequence). Trimming left V 10 bases short and J 2 bases short, with 18 bases between. The CDR3 sequence is CATSEGGSPYEQYF. The CDR3 DNA sequence: TGTGCCACCTCTGAGGGGGGCTCCCCCTACGAGCAGTACTTC.

V gene TRBV5-1 combines with J gene TRBJ2-7; D is perhaps TRBD2 (6 bases). Trimming pared 0 bases from V and 5 bases from J, leaving 12 bases between. This CDR3 comprises 14 residues. CDR1 and CDR2 from the germline V gene are SGHRS and YFSETQ. The DNA of the CDR3 is TGCGCCAGCAGCTTGGTGGGGAGGTCCAACGAGCAGTACTTC. As protein: CASSLVGRSNEQYF.